The source of this TCR beta chain is a study of cytomegalovirus exposure and HLA in healthy donors. This CDR3 is 13 amino acids long. V was shortened by 5 bases and J by 4 bases, with 12 bases between the two germline ends. Looked up from germline, CDR1 is SGHTA and CDR2 is FQGNSA. Study-level points and caveats: Follow-up analysis seemed to connect common viral pathogens with several of the most significant clusters identified. Later analysis identified 15,000 to 20,000 TCR beta sequences associated with HLA alleles, using a false discovery rate threshold of 0.05. Because they were indistinguishable, some V segments, including TRBV6-2 and TRBV6-3, were excluded.

For this clone: The antigen is undetermined.

The PCR was carried out with 60 Vbeta primers and 13 Jbeta primers. Here immunoSEQ multiplex PCR was the method, and the copy in TCRdb shows in-frame clones only, minus some. The sample shows 200,000 to 300,000 clones, 82% of them seen only once. V usage is TRBV7-2 and J usage is TRBJ2-7; maybe TRBD2 (5 bases). The sequence came from a woman aged 40 to 50 in good health and CMV-seropositive. Sequencing was performed on PBMCs. In DNA form, the CDR3 reads TGTGCCAGCAGCCGGGCCGGGATGTACGAGCAGTACTTC. Its translation is CASSRAGMYEQYF.